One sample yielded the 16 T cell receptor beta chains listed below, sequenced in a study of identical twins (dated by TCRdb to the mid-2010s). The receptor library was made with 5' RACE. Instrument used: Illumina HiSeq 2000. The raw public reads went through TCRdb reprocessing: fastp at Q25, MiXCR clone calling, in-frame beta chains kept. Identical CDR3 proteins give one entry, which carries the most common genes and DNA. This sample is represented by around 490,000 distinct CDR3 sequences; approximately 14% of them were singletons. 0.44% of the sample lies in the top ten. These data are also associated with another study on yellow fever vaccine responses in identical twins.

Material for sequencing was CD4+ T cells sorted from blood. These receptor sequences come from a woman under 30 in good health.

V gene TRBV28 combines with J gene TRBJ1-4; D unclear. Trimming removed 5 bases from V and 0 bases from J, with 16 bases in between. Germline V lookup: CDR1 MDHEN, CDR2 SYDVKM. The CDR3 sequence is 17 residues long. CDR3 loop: CASSPRATSATNEKLFF. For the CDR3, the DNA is TGTGCCAGCAGTCCACGGGCCACTTCTGCAACTAATGAAAAACTGTTTTTT.

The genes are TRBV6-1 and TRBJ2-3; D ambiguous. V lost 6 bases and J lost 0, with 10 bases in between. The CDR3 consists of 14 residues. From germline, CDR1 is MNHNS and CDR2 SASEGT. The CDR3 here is CASRPRSSTDTQYF. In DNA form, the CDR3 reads TGTGCCAGCAGACCCAGGTCTAGCACAGATACGCAGTATTTT.

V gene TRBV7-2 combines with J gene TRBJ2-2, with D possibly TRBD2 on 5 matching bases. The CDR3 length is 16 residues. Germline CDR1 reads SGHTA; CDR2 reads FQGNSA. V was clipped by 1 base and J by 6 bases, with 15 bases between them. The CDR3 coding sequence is TGTGCCAGCAGCTTAGGGGCAATGACGGGATCCGGGGAGCTGTTTTTT. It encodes CASSLGAMTGSGELFF.

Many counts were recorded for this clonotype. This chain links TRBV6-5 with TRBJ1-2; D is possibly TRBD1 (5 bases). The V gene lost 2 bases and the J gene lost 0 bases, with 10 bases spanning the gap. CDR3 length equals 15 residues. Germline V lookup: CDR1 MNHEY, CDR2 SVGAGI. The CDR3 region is CASSYVRGPNYGYTF. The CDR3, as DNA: TGTGCCAGCAGTTACGTCCGGGGCCCTAACTATGGCTACACCTTC.

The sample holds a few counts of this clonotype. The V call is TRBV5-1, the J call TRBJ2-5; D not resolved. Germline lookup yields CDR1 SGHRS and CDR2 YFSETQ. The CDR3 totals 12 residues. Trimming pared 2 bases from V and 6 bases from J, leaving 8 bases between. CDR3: CASSFYRKTQYF. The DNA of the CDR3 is TGCGCCAGCAGCTTTTACCGGAAGACCCAGTACTTC.

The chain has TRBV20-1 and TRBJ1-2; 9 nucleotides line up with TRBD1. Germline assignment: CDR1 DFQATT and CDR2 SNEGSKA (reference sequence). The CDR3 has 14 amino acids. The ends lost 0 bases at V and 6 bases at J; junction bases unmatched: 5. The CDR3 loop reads CSAREMGTGNGYTF. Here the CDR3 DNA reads TGCAGTGCTAGAGAGATGGGGACAGGGAATGGCTACACCTTC.

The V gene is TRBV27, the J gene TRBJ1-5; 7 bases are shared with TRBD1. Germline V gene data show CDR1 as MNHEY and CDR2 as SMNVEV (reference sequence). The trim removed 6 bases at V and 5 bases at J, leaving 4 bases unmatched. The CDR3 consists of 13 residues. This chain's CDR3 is CASRTGVDQPQHF. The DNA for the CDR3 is TGTGCCAGCAGAACAGGGGTTGATCAGCCCCAGCATTTT.

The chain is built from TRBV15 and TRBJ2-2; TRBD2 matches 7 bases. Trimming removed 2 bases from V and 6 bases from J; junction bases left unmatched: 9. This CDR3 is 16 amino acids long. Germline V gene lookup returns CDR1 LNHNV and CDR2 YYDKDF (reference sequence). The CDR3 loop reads CATSRLWAGEAGELFF. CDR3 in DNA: TGTGCCACCAGCAGACTTTGGGCGGGAGAGGCCGGGGAGCTGTTTTTT.

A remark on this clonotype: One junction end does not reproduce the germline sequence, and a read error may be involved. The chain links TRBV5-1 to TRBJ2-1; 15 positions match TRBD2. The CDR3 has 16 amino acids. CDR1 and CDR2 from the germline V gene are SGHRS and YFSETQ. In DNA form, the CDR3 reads TGCGCCAGCACCTTGCCGGGACTAGCGGGAGGTCGTGAGCAGTTCTTC. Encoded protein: CASTLPGLAGGREQFF.

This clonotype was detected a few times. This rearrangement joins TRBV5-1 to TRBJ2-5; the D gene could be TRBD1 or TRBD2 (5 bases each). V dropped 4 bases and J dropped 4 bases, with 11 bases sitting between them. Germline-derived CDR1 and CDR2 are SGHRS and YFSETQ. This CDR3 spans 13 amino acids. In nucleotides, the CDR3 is TGCGCCAGCAGCAGGGGAGTCCCAGAGACCCAGTACTTC. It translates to CASSRGVPETQYF.

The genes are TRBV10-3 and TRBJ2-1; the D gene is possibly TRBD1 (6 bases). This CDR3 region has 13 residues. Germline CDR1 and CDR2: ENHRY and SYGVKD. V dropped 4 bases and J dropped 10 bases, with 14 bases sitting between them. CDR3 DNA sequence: TGTGCCATCAGTGGGGGCCAGGGGAAGGAGCAGTTCTTC. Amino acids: CAISGGQGKEQFF.

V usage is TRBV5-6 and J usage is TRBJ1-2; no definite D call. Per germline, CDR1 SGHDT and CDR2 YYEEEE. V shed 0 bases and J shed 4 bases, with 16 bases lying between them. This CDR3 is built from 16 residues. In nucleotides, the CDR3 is TGTGCCAGCAGCTTGGTTACCGCAATGTTTGGCTATGGCTACACCTTC. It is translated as CASSLVTAMFGYGYTF.

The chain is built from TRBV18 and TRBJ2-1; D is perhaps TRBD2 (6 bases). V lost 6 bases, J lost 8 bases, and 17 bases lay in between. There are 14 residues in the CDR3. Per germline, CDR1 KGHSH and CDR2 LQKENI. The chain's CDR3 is CASSPSTGAYEQFF. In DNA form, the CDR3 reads TGTGCCAGCTCCCCTTCGACGGGAGCGTATGAGCAGTTCTTC.

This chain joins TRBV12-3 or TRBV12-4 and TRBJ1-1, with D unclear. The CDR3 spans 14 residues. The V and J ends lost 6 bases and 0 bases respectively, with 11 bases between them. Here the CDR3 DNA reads TGTGCCAGCAGCGTCATTTCTATGAACACTGAAGCTTTCTTT. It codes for CASSVISMNTEAFF.

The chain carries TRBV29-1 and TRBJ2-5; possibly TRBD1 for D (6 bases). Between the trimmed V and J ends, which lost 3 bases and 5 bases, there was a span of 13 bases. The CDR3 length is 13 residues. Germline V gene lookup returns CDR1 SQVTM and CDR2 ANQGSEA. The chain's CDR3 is CSVDRGVGETQYF. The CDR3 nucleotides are TGCAGCGTTGACAGGGGCGTTGGGGAGACCCAGTACTTC.

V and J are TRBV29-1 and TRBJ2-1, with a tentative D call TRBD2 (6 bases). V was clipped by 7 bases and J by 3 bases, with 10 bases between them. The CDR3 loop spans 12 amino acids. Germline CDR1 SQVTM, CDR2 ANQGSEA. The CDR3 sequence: CSGRGLYNEQFF. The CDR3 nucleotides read TGCAGCGGAAGGGGACTCTACAATGAGCAGTTCTTC.